These 17 T cell receptor beta chains came from one sample sequenced in a study of blood T cell repertoires in COVID-19. Some clones are missing from TCRdb's copy, which holds only in-frame ones; the method was immunoSEQ multiplex PCR. This sample carries roughly 58,000 clones, approximately 80% of them seen once, and the ten largest clones take roughly 30%. Sequencing was performed on peripheral blood. The receptors here all came from a man aged 60 to 75 with COVID-19, enrolled during active disease.

The chain has TRBV9 and TRBJ2-6, with a weak D call TRBD2 (6 bases). The CDR3 is 15 residues long. Germline V gives CDR1 SGDLS, CDR2 YYNGEE. Trimming pared 3 bases from V and 4 bases from J, leaving 11 bases between. The CDR3 reads CASSAGSLGANVLTF. The CDR3 nucleotides read TGTGCCAGCAGCGCCGGGAGTCTAGGGGCCAACGTCCTGACTTTC. Drawing the rest from reference TRBV9 and TRBJ2-6, the complete variable domain is DSGVTQTPKHLITATGQRVTLRCSPRSGDLSVYWYQQSLDQGLQFLIQYYNGEERAKGNILERFSAQQFPDLHSELNLSSLELGDSALYFCASSAGSLGANVLTFGAGSRLTVL.

The genes are TRBV4-2 and TRBJ1-1, with a tentative D call TRBD1 (5 bases). Looked up from germline, CDR1 is LGHNA and CDR2 is YNFKEQ. The CDR3 is 15 residues long. Trimming removed 0 bases at V and 6 bases at J, with 14 bases between. CDR3 in amino acids: CASSQDRQGRSEAFF. CDR3 DNA sequence: TGTGCCAGCAGCCAAGATAGGCAGGGTCGGTCTGAAGCTTTCTTT.

This clone was observed once. The V gene is TRBV9, the J gene TRBJ1-4; no definite D call. Per the germline V gene, CDR1 is SGDLS and CDR2 is YYNGEE. The CDR3 contains 16 residues. Trimming left V 0 bases short and J 4 bases short, with 13 bases between. CDR3 region: CASSVGYAIVNEKLFF. CDR3 DNA: TGTGCCAGCAGCGTAGGCTACGCAATTGTTAATGAAAAACTGTTTTTT.

The rearrangement links TRBV12-5 to TRBJ2-3; the D gene is possibly TRBD1 (6 bases). Per germline, CDR1 LGHNT and CDR2 FRNRAP. This CDR3 contains 14 residues. V was trimmed by 1 base and J by 2 bases, leaving 7 bases between them. CDR3 in DNA: TGTGCTAGTGGTTTGGGGACAGACACAGATACGCAGTATTTT. This encodes CASGLGTDTDTQYF.

The table lists this clone with a few counts. J is TRBJ2-2 and V is TRBV6-6, with 7 bases fitting TRBD2. Germline V lookup: CDR1 MNHNY, CDR2 SVGAGI (reference sequence). The V and J ends lost 2 bases and 5 bases, in that order; junction bases with no gene match: 5. The CDR3 contains 15 residues. CDR3 DNA sequence: TGTGCCAGCAGTTACATTGGGGAGGGAACCGGGGAGCTGTTTTTT. Encoded protein: CASSYIGEGTGELFF.

J is TRBJ2-2 and V is TRBV2; 11 nucleotides match TRBD2. The J segment lost 1 base and the V segment lost 6 bases, leaving 13 bases of the junction unmatched. The CDR3 is made up of 19 amino acids. The germline CDR1 and CDR2 sequences are SNHLY and FYNNEI. The CDR3 reads CASRGHQGLAGGNTGELFF. For the CDR3, the DNA is TGTGCCAGCAGAGGGCACCAGGGGCTAGCGGGAGGGAACACCGGGGAGCTGTTTTTT.

This clone is a singleton in its sample. The chain has TRBV5-1 and TRBJ2-3; D possibly corresponds to TRBD2 (5 bases). The CDR3 totals 15 residues. The germline V gene has CDR1 SGHRS and CDR2 YFSETQ. V was trimmed by 0 bases and J by 7 bases, leaving 15 bases between them. CDR3 protein: CASSLEGGQRYTQYF. CDR3 bases: TGCGCCAGCAGCTTGGAGGGCGGGCAGCGTTATACGCAGTATTTT.

The sample holds one count of this clone. V and J are TRBV24-1 and TRBJ2-7, with a tentative D call TRBD2 (5 bases). The CDR3 spans 14 residues. Germline V gives CDR1 KGHDR, CDR2 SFDVKD. V lost 5 bases to trimming and J lost 2 bases, with 12 bases between them. DNA for the CDR3: TGTGCCACCAGTGCCCGGGGTGAAACCTACGAGCAGTACTTC. Encoded protein: CATSARGETYEQYF.

The V gene is TRBV27, the J gene TRBJ2-3; D may be TRBD2 (6 bases). V shed 4 bases and J shed 6 bases, with 17 bases lying between them. The CDR3 extends over 15 amino acids. CDR1 and CDR2 (germline): MNHEY, SMNVEV (reference sequence). The CDR3 loop reads CASSSLTGDWDTQYF. CDR3 nucleotides: TGTGCCAGCAGTTCCCTGACGGGGGATTGGGATACGCAGTATTTT.

The J gene is TRBJ2-7, the V gene TRBV29-1, with no clear D. CDR3 length: 12 residues. The V end was cut by 4 bases, the J end by 1 base, with 8 bases between. Germline CDR1 SQVTM, CDR2 ANQGSEA. This CDR3 reads CSVVADSYEQYF. In DNA, the CDR3 is TGCAGCGTTGTGGCGGATTCCTACGAGCAGTACTTC.

This clone was observed once. This rearrangement joins TRBV5-1 to TRBJ1-5; no definite D call. The CDR3 covers 13 residues. Trimming shortened V by 0 bases and J by 11 bases, and 12 bases separated the two germline ends. Looked up from germline, CDR1 is SGHRS and CDR2 is YFSETQ. The chain's CDR3 is CASSLDEGRTQHF. The CDR3 DNA reads as TGCGCCAGCAGCTTGGACGAGGGAAGGACCCAGCATTTT.

The chain has TRBV4-1 and TRBJ1-2; D ambiguous. This CDR3 comprises 13 residues. V lost 4 bases to trimming and J lost 5 bases, with 11 bases between them. The germline V gene has CDR1 MGHRA and CDR2 YSYEKL. CDR3 residues: CASSRSPMYGYTF. CDR3 nucleotides: TGCGCCAGCAGCCGGAGCCCGATGTATGGCTACACCTTC.

The V and J genes are TRBV7-9 and TRBJ2-3; TRBD2 is a possible D gene (6 bases). The germline CDR1 and CDR2 sequences are SEHNR and FQNEAQ (reference sequence). The CDR3 totals 15 residues. V was clipped by 5 bases and J by 2 bases, with 14 bases between them. The CDR3 sequence is CASSTGTRYTDTQYF. The CDR3 coding sequence is TGTGCCAGCAGCACCGGGACTCGGTACACAGATACGCAGTATTTT.

Here the CDR3 DNA reads TGTGCCAGTAGTATAGAGGGACACTTCAATCAGCCCCAGCATTTT. Protein product: CASSIEGHFNQPQHF. This chain connects TRBV19 to TRBJ1-5; perhaps TRBD1 as D (6 bases). V shed 0 bases and J shed 3 bases, with 9 bases lying between them. The CDR3 loop spans 15 amino acids. The germline V gene has CDR1 LNHDA and CDR2 SQIVND (reference sequence).

The V and J genes are TRBV19 and TRBJ2-1; 12 positions agree with TRBD2. V lost 8 bases to trimming and J lost 1 base; unmatched junction nucleotides: 6. The CDR3 has 16 residues. Per the germline V gene, CDR1 is LNHDA and CDR2 is SQIVND (reference sequence). CDR3 coding DNA: TGTGCCAGTGGTCTAGCGGGAGGGCCTTCCTACAATGAGCAGTTCTTC. Protein sequence: CASGLAGGPSYNEQFF.

The chain uses TRBV7-6 and TRBJ2-1; D not resolved. This CDR3 is 16 amino acids long. Trimming left V 5 bases short and J 6 bases short, with 20 bases between. CDR1 and CDR2 (germline): SGHVS, FNYEAQ. As DNA, the CDR3 is TGTGCCAGCAGCCCCACCGAGAAAACGGGTGTCAATGAGCAGTTCTTC. It translates to CASSPTEKTGVNEQFF. Drawing the rest from reference TRBV7-6 and TRBJ2-1, the complete variable domain is GAGVSQSPRYKVTKRGQDVALRCDPISGHVSLYWYRQALGQGPEFLTYFNYEAQQDKSGLPNDRFSAERPEGSISTLTIQRTEQRDSAMYRCASSPTEKTGVNEQFFGPGTRLTVL.

The chain employs TRBV7-9 and TRBJ2-7; TRBD1 matches at 7 bases. The germline CDR1 and CDR2 sequences are SEHNR and FQNEAQ (reference sequence). Unmatched junction bases numbered 10, after V lost 2 bases and J lost 0 bases. CDR3 length: 17 residues. CDR3 residues: CASSLRGTAHSSYEQYF. CDR3 DNA: TGTGCCAGCAGCTTACGTGGGACAGCTCATAGCTCCTACGAGCAGTACTTC.